This T cell receptor (beta chain) is from a study of CD8+ T cells in alopecia areata. Across the study: Tofacitinib therapy took 6 to 18 months; 6 months off drug came after.

Points from the study as a whole: Scalp clonality decreased significantly with tofacitinib, and so did expanded CD8+ clones among the top 100.

On this clone itself: Its antigen is unknown.

This CDR3 comprises 13 residues. Per germline, CDR1 GTSNPN and CDR2 SVGIG (reference sequence). Trimming cost V 2 bases and J 5 bases; bases outside gene matches: 2. The treatment is: oral pan-JAK inhibitor, 5-10 mg twice daily. Extracted RNA was reverse transcribed into cDNA, the sequencing template. Some clones are missing from TCRdb's copy, which holds only in-frame ones; the method was immunoSEQ multiplex PCR. Of about 220,000 clones listed, around three fifths are singletons. The sample consisted of CD4+ T cells sorted from blood, taken at week 4, from a patient treated with tofacitinib. The rearrangement links TRBV30 to TRBJ1-4, with TRBD1 matching over 7 bases. The TCR originated in a human donor with alopecia areata. In DNA, the CDR3 is TGTGCCTGGAGTCCGGGACAGAATGAAAAACTGTTTTTT. Its translation: CAWSPGQNEKLFF.